Listed here are 18 T cell receptor beta chains from one sample, sequenced in a study of T cells after yellow fever vaccination. TCRdb independently ran MiXCR on the 5' RACE reads; one entry per CDR3 protein. The sample yields hundreds of thousands of distinct CDR3 sequences, less than 4.5% seen once. The sequencing here drew on PBMCs, taken on the day of the yellow fever booster vaccination. The receptors shown here come from a young man who received the YFV17D yellow fever vaccine.

The CDR3 DNA follows: TGTGCCAGCAGGAGGGGACAGTGGGGCAATCAGCCCCAGCATTTT. Translating it yields CASRRGQWGNQPQHF. The gene calls are TRBV6-1 and TRBJ1-5, with TRBD1 matching 7 bases. Germline loops: CDR1 MNHNS, CDR2 SASEGT. With 6 bases clipped from V and 2 bases from J, the junction kept 7 bases outside the gene matches. The CDR3 runs 15 residues.

Ten or more counts support this clonotype. The chain employs TRBV20-1 and TRBJ1-3; no reliable D call. The CDR3 is 13 residues long. The V gene lost 4 bases and the J gene lost 4 bases, with 11 bases spanning the gap. From germline, CDR1 is DFQATT and CDR2 SNEGSKA (reference sequence). In DNA form, the CDR3 reads TGCAGTGCTATTTGGGCGGCGGGAAACACCATATATTTT. It yields the protein CSAIWAAGNTIYF.

This clonotype has ten or more counts. The rearrangement links TRBV6-2 or TRBV6-3 to TRBJ2-7; D gene ambiguous. Germline CDR1 is MNHEY and CDR2 is SVGEGT. The CDR3 length is 11 residues. Trimming shortened V by 2 bases and J by 6 bases, and 5 bases separated the two germline ends. CDR3 DNA: TGTGCCAGCAGTTACCCCAGCGAGCAGTACTTC. Translating it yields CASSYPSEQYF.

In its sample, this clonotype was seen a few times. The chain recombines TRBV5-6 with TRBJ2-2, with a possible D match to TRBD2 (6 bases). V lost 3 bases and J lost 4, with 7 bases in between. Looked up from germline, CDR1 is SGHDT and CDR2 is YYEEEE. This CDR3 has 13 amino acids. This CDR3 is CASSWDFTGELFF. For the CDR3, the DNA is TGTGCCAGCAGCTGGGACTTCACCGGGGAGCTGTTTTTT.

The V and J genes are TRBV7-2 and TRBJ2-5, with no clear D. The V end was cut by 1 base, the J end by 5 bases, with 11 bases between. CDR1 is SGHTA and CDR2 is FQGNSA in the germline V gene. The CDR3 has 14 residues. CDR3 nucleotides: TGTGCCAGCAGCTTAGGGGCCTCTATGGAGACCCAGTACTTC. It translates to CASSLGASMETQYF.

The chain uses TRBV28 and TRBJ1-2, with 10 positions matching TRBD1. This CDR3 is 14 amino acids long. Germline CDR1 is MDHEN and CDR2 is SYDVKM. After removal of 4 bases from V and 7 bases from J, the junction contained 6 bases not matched to a gene. CDR3 nucleotides: TGTGCCAGCAGTTCCCCTCGGACAGGGGGTGGCTACACCTTC. It is translated as CASSSPRTGGGYTF.

This clonotype was seen many times. The V gene is TRBV5-1, the J gene TRBJ2-6; D is unresolved. Trimming cost V 8 bases and J 3 bases, with 12 bases left between them. The length of the CDR3 is 14 residues. From germline, CDR1 is SGHRS and CDR2 YFSETQ. The CDR3 is CASGRRVGANVLTF. As DNA, the CDR3 is TGCGCCAGTGGTCGGAGAGTTGGGGCCAACGTCCTGACTTTC.

There are many counts of this clonotype. This rearrangement joins TRBV5-1 to TRBJ1-1; a weak D match, TRBD1 (5 bases). The length of the CDR3 is 15 residues. V lost 4 bases and J 4 bases, leaving 17 bases between the germline ends. CDR1 and CDR2 (germline): SGHRS, YFSETQ. CDR3 residues: CASSPLSGGVTEAFF. The CDR3 DNA is TGCGCCAGCAGCCCGCTATCTGGAGGGGTCACTGAAGCTTTCTTT.

In its sample, this clonotype was seen a few times. The genes are TRBV9 and TRBJ1-1; D may be TRBD1 (6 bases). CDR3 length equals 13 residues. Germline lookup yields CDR1 SGDLS and CDR2 YYNGEE. The V and J ends lost 0 bases and 7 bases respectively, with 10 bases between them. This chain's CDR3 is CASSVAGTSEAFF. CDR3 coding DNA: TGTGCCAGCAGCGTAGCCGGGACAAGTGAAGCTTTCTTT.

This clonotype was found a few times. The chain uses TRBV29-1 and TRBJ2-7; D is uncertain. CDR3 length: 12 residues. V lost 5 bases, J lost 9 bases, and 17 bases lay in between. Germline CDR1 SQVTM, CDR2 ANQGSEA. This CDR3 is CSVSTDGLGQYV. In DNA, the CDR3 is TGCAGCGTTTCAACGGACGGATTAGGGCAGTACGTC.

Here the CDR3 DNA reads TGTGCCAGCAGTCCCCGTGGGGACTACGAGCAGTACGTC. Protein product: CASSPRGDYEQYV. V gene TRBV6-2 or TRBV6-3 combines with J gene TRBJ2-7; no clear D. Germline assignment: CDR1 MNHEY and CDR2 SVGEGT. The CDR3 loop spans 13 amino acids. Trimming pared 5 bases from V and 3 bases from J, leaving 11 bases between.

This clonotype was recorded at least ten times. J is TRBJ2-3 and V is TRBV24-1; 9 nucleotides align to TRBD2. The V gene end was trimmed by 2 bases and the J gene end by 4 bases; junction bases not matched to a gene: 3. The germline V gene encodes CDR1 KGHDR and CDR2 SFDVKD. The CDR3 covers 15 residues. The CDR3 is CATSDSAGGPDTQYF. The CDR3 coding sequence is TGTGCCACCAGTGATTCAGCGGGGGGCCCAGATACGCAGTATTTT.

This clonotype was observed at least ten times. This chain joins TRBV29-1 and TRBJ1-5, with TRBD1 as a possible D gene (6 bases). The CDR3 has 12 amino acids. The germline gives CDR1 SQVTM, CDR2 ANQGSEA. Trimming took off 7 bases at V and 5 bases at J, with 12 bases between the two ends. DNA for the CDR3: TGCAGCGCACAGGAGGGGGATCAGCCCCAGCATTTT. Translation: CSAQEGDQPQHF.

This clonotype was counted at least ten times. The V and J genes are TRBV24-1 and TRBJ2-7; 7 nucleotides align to TRBD1. This CDR3 is 11 amino acids long. The V segment lost 11 bases and the J segment 3 bases; nucleotides outside the gene matches: 3. Germline lookup yields CDR1 KGHDR and CDR2 SFDVKD. The CDR3 DNA reads TGTGCCAAGGGACAGCTCTACGAGCAGTACGTC. Amino acid sequence: CAKGQLYEQYV.

Ten or more counts support this clonotype. The rearrangement uses TRBV7-2 and TRBJ1-1; D not certain. CDR3 length: 16 residues. The V end was cut by 2 bases, the J end by 5 bases, with 18 bases between. Per germline, CDR1 SGHTA and CDR2 FQGNSA. The CDR3 region is CASSLIPTLLGTEAFF. The CDR3 DNA follows: TGTGCCAGCAGCTTAATTCCGACCCTGTTGGGAACTGAAGCTTTCTTT.

The chain couples TRBV6-5 to TRBJ2-3; maybe TRBD2 (5 bases). V lost 0 bases to trimming and J lost 4 bases, with 8 bases between them. The length of the CDR3 is 14 residues. CDR1 is MNHEY, CDR2 SVGAGI, per germline. CDR3 coding DNA: TGTGCCAGCAGTTACTCGAGGGCCTCAGATACGCAGTATTTT. Translating gives CASSYSRASDTQYF.

This clonotype showed up many times. The V call is TRBV4-2, the J call TRBJ2-1; D gene unclear. The CDR3 contains 16 residues. Germline lookup yields CDR1 LGHNA and CDR2 YNFKEQ. The V end lost 2 bases, the J end lost 8 bases, and 19 bases lay between the germline ends. CDR3 coding DNA: TGTGCCAGCAGCCAATCTCTGGACGGCTATGGTTATGAGCAGTTCTTC. Translation: CASSQSLDGYGYEQFF.

This clonotype was observed many times. The gene calls are TRBV6-6 and TRBJ1-1; no clear D. This CDR3 is built from 11 residues. V lost 0 bases and J 10 bases, leaving 6 bases between the germline ends. Germline-derived CDR1 and CDR2 are MNHNY and SVGAGI (reference sequence). As DNA, the CDR3 is TGTGCCAGCAGTTACTCGATACCAGCTTTCTTT. Encoded protein: CASSYSIPAFF.